This T cell receptor (beta chain) was documented in a study of cytomegalovirus exposure and HLA in healthy donors. Germline CDR1 MNHNS, CDR2 SASEGT. V lost 4 bases and J 5 bases, leaving 9 bases between the germline ends. This CDR3 spans 13 amino acids. Study conclusions and caveats: There were a few CMV-associated chains whose specificity for CMV antigens was confirmed in vitro.

Using immunoSEQ multiplex PCR, the repertoire was profiled, and TCRdb retains in-frame clones only, with some absent. The data show 200,000 to 250,000 clones, with roughly 83% seen just once and around 5.6% held by the top ten. A note on this clone: The antigen remains unidentified. Other DNA sequences within the sample encode an identical CDR3.

The chain links TRBV6-1 to TRBJ1-5; D is perhaps TRBD1 (5 bases). The TCR was taken from a woman between 18 and 29 years old in good health and CMV-seronegative. Sequenced sample: PBMCs. CDR3: CASSGQGDQPQHF. The CDR3 nucleotides read TGTGCCAGCAGTGGGCAGGGCGATCAGCCCCAGCATTTT.